This TCR beta chain was retrieved from a study of blood T cell repertoires in COVID-19. The CDR3 is 11 residues long. V was trimmed by 6 bases and J by 5 bases, leaving 6 bases between them. Germline V lookup: CDR1 KGHDR, CDR2 SFDVKD. TCRdb's copy holds only in-frame clones and misses some; the assay was immunoSEQ multiplex PCR. The profile shows 50,000 to 70,000 clones, over 70% of them singletons. This rearrangement joins TRBV24-1 to TRBJ2-5; D might be TRBD1 (5 bases). The sequenced sample consisted of peripheral blood. This clonotype was sampled from a man between 60 and 70 years old with acute or convalescent COVID-19. CDR3 nucleotide sequence: TGTGCCACCAGTTCAGGGGAGACCCAGTACTTC. Protein product: CATSSGETQYF.